One and the same sample provided the 24 T cell receptor beta chains below, sequenced in a study of human CD8 memory T cell subsets. Preparation of the TCR beta libraries relied on UMI-labeled 5' RACE. TCRdb processed the 5' RACE reads again and assigns one entry to each CDR3 protein, with no DNA. The data show about 6,500 distinct CDR3 sequences, and the top ten clones hold approximately 23%. The specimen sequenced was CD8+ stem-like memory T cells (TSCM and TCM) sorted from PBMCs. Subset of the sample: stem-like memory CD8 T cells (TSTEM), CCR7+ PD-1- TIGIT-. Receptor source: a human donor in good health.

The CDR3 reads CASGHRGPGHEQYF. This chain uses TRBV27 with TRBJ2-7; TCRdb names TRBD2, which stays unverified in the absence of DNA. This CDR3 has 14 residues. Germline V lookup: CDR1 MNHEY, CDR2 SMNVEV (reference sequence).

This clonotype is labeled medium-sized based on frequency. The chain couples TRBV5-1 to TRBJ2-7. This CDR3 is 13 amino acids long. Germline loops: CDR1 SGHRS, CDR2 YFSETQ. The CDR3 spells CASSLGGFYEQYF.

The rearrangement joins TRBV5-1 to TRBJ2-1. The CDR3 runs 15 residues. Germline assignment: CDR1 SGHRS and CDR2 YFSETQ. The CDR3 protein is CASSPRLASYNEQFF.

The V call is TRBV2, the J call TRBJ1-1. The CDR3 loop spans 11 amino acids. Germline CDR1 reads SNHLY; CDR2 reads FYNNEI. CDR3 region: CAGEGNTEAFF. The full variable domain, its missing parts supplied by reference TRBV2 and TRBJ1-1, is EPEVTQTPSHQVTQMGQEVILRCVPISNHLYFYWYRQILGQKVEFLVSFYNNEISEKSEIFDDQFSVERPDGSNFTLKIRSTKLEDSAMYFCAGEGNTEAFFGQGTRLTVV.

V usage is TRBV20-1 and J usage is TRBJ2-7. The CDR3 extends over 14 amino acids. Germline CDR1 and CDR2: DFQATT and SNEGSKA (reference sequence). This CDR3 reads CSASNERESYEQYF.

The genes are TRBV28 and TRBJ2-7. CDR1 MDHEN and CDR2 SYDVKM come from the germline V gene. The CDR3 is 12 amino acids. CDR3 protein: CASSLPWLEQYF.

This rearrangement joins TRBV14 to TRBJ2-3; TCRdb's D call of TRBD2 is untestable without DNA. CDR3 length: 15 residues. From germline, CDR1 is SGHDN and CDR2 FVKESK. CDR3 amino acids: CASSPLAGGPGTQYF.

V and J are TRBV5-4 and TRBJ2-5; without DNA, the TCRdb call of TRBD1 cannot be checked. Per germline, CDR1 SGHNT and CDR2 YYREEE (reference sequence). This CDR3 region has 14 residues. The CDR3 loop reads CASSPRTGQETQYF. The full variable domain, rest sourced from reference TRBV5-4 and TRBJ2-5, is ETGVTQSPTHLIKTRGQQVTLRCSSQSGHNTVSWYQQALGQGPQFIFQYYREEENGRGNFPPRFSGLQFPNYSSELNVNALELDDSALYLCASSPRTGQETQYFGPGTRLLVL.

This rearrangement joins TRBV6-4 to TRBJ2-1. This CDR3 has 13 amino acids. Germline loops: CDR1 MRHNA, CDR2 SNTAGT. The CDR3 is CASSDGTVTEQFF.

This clonotype is labeled medium-sized based on frequency. This chain joins TRBV7-9 and TRBJ1-5; lacking DNA, the TRBD1 call made by TCRdb goes unchecked. This CDR3 has 16 amino acids. Germline values: CDR1 SEHNR, CDR2 FQNEAQ (reference sequence). The CDR3 protein is CASSPGDRGFDQPQHF.

This clonotype shows up as medium-sized by frequency. The V and J genes are TRBV28 and TRBJ2-1. The V gene's germline CDR1 is MDHEN and CDR2 SYDVKM. This CDR3 is built from 12 residues. Here the CDR3 reads CASSFGVNEQFF.

V usage is TRBV2 and J usage is TRBJ2-5; the TCRdb D gene call, TRBD2, has no DNA to confirm it. CDR1 is SNHLY and CDR2 is FYNNEI in the germline V gene. CDR3 length equals 14 residues. The CDR3 loop reads CASKDGSSKETQYF.

V is TRBV5-1 and J is TRBJ2-7; TCRdb's assignment of TRBD2 cannot be checked, as there is no DNA. This CDR3 contains 15 residues. From germline, CDR1 is SGHRS and CDR2 YFSETQ. CDR3: CASSLVGGGNYEQYF.

This clonotype registers medium-sized by frequency. J is TRBJ2-1 and V is TRBV28. The CDR3 consists of 12 residues. Per the germline V gene, CDR1 is MDHEN and CDR2 is SYDVKM. CDR3 residues: CASSFGYNEQFF.

The chain combines TRBV7-8 with TRBJ2-1; the TCRdb D gene call, TRBD1, has no DNA to confirm it. Germline CDR1 reads SGHVS; CDR2 reads FQNEAQ. This CDR3 has 16 residues. The CDR3 region is CASSLAGGESGNEQFF.

Considering frequency, this clonotype is large. V and J are TRBV27 and TRBJ2-7; checking the TCRdb D call of TRBD2 is not possible without DNA. The CDR3 has 14 amino acids. Germline V gives CDR1 MNHEY, CDR2 SMNVEV (reference sequence). CDR3 amino acids: CASSFEGRVYEQYF.

This chain joins TRBV13 and TRBJ2-7; the D call from TCRdb, TRBD1, cannot be confirmed without DNA. There are 20 residues in the CDR3. Germline V gives CDR1 PRHDT, CDR2 FYEKMQ (reference sequence). CDR3: CASSSQEGVGLFDGLGEQYF.

This clonotype is labeled medium-sized based on frequency. The V and J genes are TRBV20-1 and TRBJ1-5; TCRdb names TRBD1, which stays unverified in the absence of DNA. Germline CDR1 DFQATT, CDR2 SNEGSKA (reference sequence). The CDR3 covers 16 residues. This CDR3 reads CSARDGRGAGEQPQHF.

The V and J genes are TRBV5-1 and TRBJ1-2; TCRdb indicates TRBD1, and absent DNA this call remains unverified. The germline gives CDR1 SGHRS, CDR2 YFSETQ. This CDR3 has 12 residues. The CDR3 is CASSAGERGYTF.

This sequence joins TRBV7-6 and TRBJ2-7; the TRBD1 assignment by TCRdb is unverifiable without DNA. The CDR3 consists of 15 residues. In germline, CDR1 is SGHVS, CDR2 FNYEAQ. CDR3 amino acids: CASSPRDTFQSEQYF.

This rearrangement joins TRBV19 to TRBJ2-4; TCRdb reports TRBD1, a call that lacks DNA to check it against. CDR1 is LNHDA and CDR2 is SQIVND in the germline V gene (reference sequence). The CDR3 consists of 16 residues. This CDR3 reads CASSTLLTGFQDIQYF.

The chain has TRBV19 and TRBJ2-1; no DNA is available, so the TRBD2 call from TCRdb remains unchecked. In germline, CDR1 is LNHDA, CDR2 SQIVND (reference sequence). The CDR3 covers 18 residues. CDR3 amino acids: CASSTQATTLAGGNEQFF.

The gene calls are TRBV7-8 and TRBJ2-1; TCRdb designates TRBD2, a call that cannot be tested without DNA. The length of the CDR3 is 20 residues. From germline, CDR1 is SGHVS and CDR2 FQNEAQ. CDR3 region: CASSEDSRASGSSDYNEQFF.

V usage is TRBV11-2 and J usage is TRBJ2-7. CDR3 length equals 14 residues. Germline CDR1 reads SGHAT; CDR2 reads FQNNGV. CDR3 amino acids: CASSLPPPAYEQYF. Combining the CDR3 with reference TRBV11-2 and TRBJ2-7 gives the whole variable domain EAGVAQSPRYKIIEKRQSVAFWCNPISGHATLYWYQQILGQGPKLLIQFQNNGVVDDSQLPKDRFSAERLKGVDSTLKIQPAKLEDSAVYLCASSLPPPAYEQYFGPGTRLTVT.